The 15 T cell receptor beta chains given below trace back to one sample, sequenced in a study of blood T cell repertoires in COVID-19. TCRdb keeps only in-frame clones here, not all; method: immunoSEQ multiplex PCR. The sample yields 170,000 or so clones, around four fifths seen once. Sequenced input: peripheral blood. The receptor set was obtained from a woman aged 40 to 50 with COVID-19, enrolled during active disease.

The chain carries TRBV7-9 and TRBJ2-1; 10 bases agree with TRBD2. CDR1 is SEHNR and CDR2 is FQNEAQ in the germline V gene (reference sequence). The CDR3 consists of 15 residues. J lost 9 bases, V lost 7 bases, and 12 bases had no gene match. The CDR3 loop reads CASTDLSGRLSEQFF. The CDR3 coding sequence is TGTGCCAGCACCGACCTTAGCGGGAGGTTGAGTGAGCAGTTCTTC.

This clone was picked up one time. This chain joins TRBV28 and TRBJ2-4; D may be TRBD2 (5 bases). Germline loops: CDR1 MDHEN, CDR2 SYDVKM. This CDR3 has 17 residues. Trimming took off 3 bases at V and 0 bases at J, with 15 bases between the two ends. CDR3: CASSFEGRRLAKNIQYF. The DNA for the CDR3 is TGTGCCAGCAGTTTCGAGGGCAGGCGACTAGCCAAAAACATTCAGTACTTC.

This chain's CDR3 is CASSIGGRFTDTQYF. In nucleotides, the CDR3 is TGTGCCAGCAGCATAGGGGGACGGTTCACAGATACGCAGTATTTT. V usage is TRBV7-3 and J usage is TRBJ2-3, with a tentative D call TRBD1 (6 bases). The CDR3 has 15 amino acids. Per germline, CDR1 SGHTA and CDR2 FQGTGA. The germline V and J ends were trimmed by 5 bases and 2 bases, with 14 bases remaining between them.

The chain couples TRBV5-1 to TRBJ2-3; possible D gene TRBD1, 6 bases. Germline values: CDR1 SGHRS, CDR2 YFSETQ. The CDR3 covers 16 residues. V was pared by 0 bases and J by 0 bases, with 11 bases between. The CDR3 coding sequence is TGCGCCAGCAGCTTGGAACAGGGCCCTAGCACAGATACGCAGTATTTT. Its protein product is CASSLEQGPSTDTQYF.

This rearrangement joins TRBV19 to TRBJ2-1; 13 bases match TRBD2. V lost 8 bases and J lost 5; bases outside the gene matches: 12. Per germline, CDR1 LNHDA and CDR2 SQIVND (reference sequence). The CDR3 contains 17 residues. The CDR3 DNA follows: TGTGCCAGTCGACTAGCGGGGGGACCGGAACGTAACAATGAGCAGTTCTTC. It translates to CASRLAGGPERNNEQFF.

The J gene is TRBJ1-4, the V gene TRBV19; possibly TRBD1 for D (5 bases). The CDR3 has 16 residues. V lost 8 bases and J 2 bases, leaving 18 bases between the germline ends. Per the germline V gene, CDR1 is LNHDA and CDR2 is SQIVND (reference sequence). The CDR3 DNA is TGTGCCAGTCGAACGAGAGGGGAGGGGACTAATGAAAAACTGTTTTTT. This gives the protein CASRTRGEGTNEKLFF.

The chain links TRBV25-1 to TRBJ1-2; D is unclear. This CDR3 spans 15 amino acids. Germline CDR1 reads MGHDK; CDR2 reads SYGVNS. V was pared by 1 base and J by 1 base, with 10 bases between. CDR3 in amino acids: CASSELHSLNYGYTF. The DNA for the CDR3 is TGTGCCAGCAGTGAATTGCACAGTCTTAACTATGGCTACACCTTC.

This clone was seen just once. This chain links TRBV9 with TRBJ1-4; TRBD1 agrees at 7 bases. Germline trimming cut 3 bases from V and 2 bases from J; bases unmatched to any gene: 4. The CDR3 runs 15 residues. Looked up from germline, CDR1 is SGDLS and CDR2 is YYNGEE. The CDR3 here is CASSATGATNEKLFF. The CDR3 DNA is TGTGCCAGCAGCGCTACAGGGGCGACTAATGAAAAACTGTTTTTT.

The rearrangement links TRBV6-5 to TRBJ2-2; TRBD2 might be the D (6 bases). V shed 8 bases and J shed 7 bases, with 17 bases lying between them. CDR3 length: 14 amino acids. The germline V gene encodes CDR1 MNHEY and CDR2 SVGAGI. The chain's CDR3 is CASGPGTPGGELFF. CDR3 nucleotides: TGTGCCAGCGGTCCCGGGACTCCGGGCGGGGAGCTGTTTTTT.

The chain has TRBV6-5 and TRBJ2-4; a possible D gene is TRBD1 (6 bases). The CDR3 runs to 14 residues. The V and J ends lost 0 bases and 15 bases respectively, with 18 bases between them. Germline V gene data show CDR1 as MNHEY and CDR2 as SVGAGI. The CDR3 DNA is TGTGCCAGCAGTTACTCTGGGGGCCGCGACGTTTTGTACTTC. Protein product: CASSYSGGRDVLYF.

The V and J genes are TRBV19 and TRBJ1-6; 9 nucleotides align to TRBD1. V shed 3 bases and J 11 bases; nucleotides not matched to a gene: 11. The CDR3 sequence is 16 residues long. Germline lookup yields CDR1 LNHDA and CDR2 SQIVND (reference sequence). The CDR3 DNA is TGTGCCAGTAGTATTAGAGGGGGACAGGGTGCGGCACCCCTCCACTTT. It codes for CASSIRGGQGAAPLHF.

The chain carries TRBV27 and TRBJ2-7, with 9 bases that match TRBD2. Germline CDR1 MNHEY, CDR2 SMNVEV (reference sequence). Trimming at V came to 1 base and at J to 6 bases, leaving 16 bases not matched to a gene. This CDR3 is 18 amino acids long. This CDR3 is CASSLWAPPGGRAGEQYF. CDR3 nucleotides: TGTGCCAGCAGTTTATGGGCCCCCCCCGGCGGGAGGGCCGGCGAGCAGTACTTC.

This sequence joins TRBV5-1 and TRBJ2-5, with a possible D match to TRBD1 (6 bases). The CDR3 is 14 amino acids. Trimming pared 4 bases from V and 3 bases from J, leaving 13 bases between. Germline values: CDR1 SGHRS, CDR2 YFSETQ. The CDR3 loop is CASSRAAGEETQYF. For the CDR3, the DNA is TGCGCCAGCAGCCGGGCGGCAGGGGAAGAGACCCAGTACTTC.

In its sample, this clone was seen once. V and J are TRBV5-1 and TRBJ2-2, with D possibly TRBD1 on 7 matching bases. Germline CDR1 reads SGHRS; CDR2 reads YFSETQ. V was cut by 4 bases and J by 8 bases, with 24 bases left in between. This CDR3 comprises 17 residues. DNA of the CDR3: TGCGCCAGCAGCCCCTCATCCGGGACAGCTGGACTAGGGGAGCTGTTTTTT. Its protein is CASSPSSGTAGLGELFF.

Written as DNA, the CDR3 is TGTGCCAGCAGCAAAGGGGCGGTAACGGGGTACTATGGCTACACCTTC. It encodes CASSKGAVTGYYGYTF. The chain employs TRBV21-1 and TRBJ1-2. TRBV21-1 is assigned pseudogene status. This CDR3 is built from 16 residues.